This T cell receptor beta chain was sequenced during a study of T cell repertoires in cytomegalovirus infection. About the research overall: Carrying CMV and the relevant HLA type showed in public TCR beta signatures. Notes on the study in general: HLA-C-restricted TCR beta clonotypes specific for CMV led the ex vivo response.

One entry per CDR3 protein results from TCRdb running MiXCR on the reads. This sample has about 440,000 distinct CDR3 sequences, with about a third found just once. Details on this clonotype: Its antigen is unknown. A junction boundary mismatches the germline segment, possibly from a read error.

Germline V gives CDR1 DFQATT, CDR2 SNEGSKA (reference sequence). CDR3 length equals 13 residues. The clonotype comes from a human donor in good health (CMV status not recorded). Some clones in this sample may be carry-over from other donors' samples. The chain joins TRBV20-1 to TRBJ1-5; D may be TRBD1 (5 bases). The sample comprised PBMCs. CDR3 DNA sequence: TGCATTGCTGGGGCGGCTGGCAATCAGCCCCAGCATTTT. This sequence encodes CIAGAAGNQPQHF.